This is a list of T cell receptor beta chains from one sample in a study of OX40 agonist ivuxolimab in advanced cancers. Clones were read by immunoSEQ multiplex PCR, and TCRdb kept only the in-frame ones, dropping some. The table has 45,000 or so clones, 82% seen once. Specimen: CD4+ or CD8+ T cells sorted from blood, collected in a trial of the OX40 agonist ivuxolimab. The receptors were sampled from an adult with an advanced solid tumor such as melanoma, head and neck, liver or kidney cancer. Both conserved end residues are part of each CDR3. D genes are given only for firm matches. The size entry is marked missing in some rows and otherwise reads once, few, many or a size class.

>.|.|TRBJ2-7|TRBV6-1
CASTGTGPYEQYF
TGTGCCAGCACCGGGACGGGACCCTACGAGCAGTACTTC
>.|once|TRBJ2-2|TRBV5-1
CASSSSGSGATGELFF
TGCGCCAGCAGCTCCAGCGGCTCCGGGGCCACCGGGGAGCTGTTTTTT
>TRBD1|.|TRBJ2-1|TRBV30
CAWRRTGVGEQFF
TGTGCCTGGCGAAGAACAGGGGTGGGTGAGCAGTTCTTC
>.|.|TRBJ2-2|TRBV7-3
CASSLQGANTGELFF
TGTGCCAGCAGCTTACAGGGTGCCAACACCGGGGAGCTGTTTTTT
>.|.|TRBJ1-1|TRBV4-2
CASSQTQVPEAFF
TGTGCCAGCAGCCAAACACAAGTCCCTGAAGCTTTCTTT
>.|.|TRBJ2-1|TRBV11-2
CASSLVQGRINEQFF
TGTGCCAGCAGCTTAGTACAGGGGAGGATCAATGAGCAGTTCTTC
>TRBD2|.|TRBJ2-2|TRBV18
CASSEGRVRNTGELFF
TGTGCCAGCTCAGAAGGGAGGGTACGGAACACCGGGGAGCTGTTTTTT
>TRBD1|once|TRBJ1-1|TRBV27
CASSLLQGANTEAFF
TGTGCCAGCAGTTTATTGCAGGGGGCAAACACTGAAGCTTTCTTT
>TRBD1|few|TRBJ1-2|TRBV27
CASSLGPPWVTGEATTYGYTF
TGTGCCAGCAGTTTGGGGCCTCCTTGGGTTACAGGGGAGGCCACCACCTATGGCTACACCTTC
>TRBD1|.|TRBJ2-5|TRBV14
CASSQELGGLGETQYF
TGTGCCAGCAGCCAAGAACTAGGGGGCCTCGGAGAGACCCAGTACTTC
>.|.|TRBJ2-7|TRBV6-4
CASPPPYEQYF
TGTGCCAGTCCCCCGCCCTACGAGCAGTACTTC
>TRBD2|.|TRBJ2-1|TRBV7-3
CASSNLAGVSYNEQFF
TGTGCCAGCAGCAACTTAGCGGGGGTCTCCTACAATGAGCAGTTCTTC
>.|.|TRBJ1-2|TRBV28
CASRVEVYGYTF
TGTGCCAGCAGGGTTGAGGTCTATGGCTACACCTTC
>.|.|TRBJ1-1|TRBV6-5
CASSPRGVQATEAFF
TGTGCCAGCAGCCCACGGGGGGTTCAAGCGACTGAAGCTTTCTTT
>TRBD1|few|TRBJ2-1|TRBV12-5
CASGYSDRVFQNAYNEQFF
TGTGCTAGTGGTTACTCGGACAGGGTCTTCCAAAATGCATACAATGAGCAGTTCTTC
>TRBD1|.|TRBJ2-7|TRBV4-1
CASSPADRGPSYEQYF
TGCGCCAGCAGCCCAGCGGACAGGGGGCCCTCCTACGAGCAGTACTTC
>TRBD1|.|TRBJ1-2|TRBV11-1
CASSLQGAVGYTF
TGTGCCAGCAGCCTCCAGGGGGCGGTTGGCTACACCTTC
>.|.|TRBJ1-4|TRBV25-1
CASSEMTRATNEKLFF
TGTGCCAGCAGTGAAATGACACGTGCAACTAATGAAAAACTGTTTTTT
>.|.|TRBJ2-7|TRBV7-8
CASSPRWGETGLGYEQYF
TGTGCCAGCAGCCCCCGTTGGGGGGAAACCGGACTGGGATACGAGCAGTACTTC
>.|.|TRBJ1-1|TRBV6-6
CASYPEGARNTEAFF
TGTGCCAGCTACCCAGAAGGGGCTAGAAACACTGAAGCTTTCTTT
>.|.|TRBJ1-4|TRBV5-1
CASRQGGTNEKLFF
TGCGCCAGCAGGCAAGGGGGGACTAATGAAAAACTGTTTTTT
>TRBD2|.|TRBJ2-1|TRBV9
CASSPQIAGLDNEQFF
TGTGCCAGCAGCCCCCAGATAGCGGGATTAGACAATGAGCAGTTCTTC
>.|few|TRBJ2-7|TRBV9
CASSPHEGRTSSYEQYF
TGTGCCAGCAGCCCACACGAGGGCCGCACATCCTCCTACGAGCAGTACTTC
>TRBD2|.|TRBJ2-1|TRBV7-6
CASRSPGGRGPYNEQFF
TGTGCCAGCAGATCCCCGGGGGGGAGAGGGCCCTACAATGAGCAGTTCTTC
>TRBD1|.|TRBJ1-2|TRBV29-1
CSVDAGGVINGYTF
TGCAGCGTTGATGCAGGGGGCGTAATCAATGGCTACACCTTC
>.|.|TRBJ1-5|TRBV19
CASSNTGRDQPQHF
TGTGCCAGTAGTAATACAGGGAGGGATCAGCCCCAGCATTTT
>TRBD1|.|TRBJ1-2|TRBV6-1
CASLVGQIYGYTF
TGTGCCAGTCTAGTGGGACAGATCTATGGCTACACCTTC
>.|.|TRBJ2-7|TRBV2
CASNPDGAYEQYF
TGTGCCAGCAACCCCGACGGGGCCTACGAGCAGTACTTC
>TRBD1|.|TRBJ1-3|TRBV30
CAWSVLGGGGNTIYF
TGTGCCTGGAGTGTACTTGGAGGGGGCGGAAACACCATATATTTT
>.|few|TRBJ2-7|TRBV6-1
CASSDFLYEQYF
TGTGCCAGCAGTGATTTCCTCTACGAGCAGTACTTC
>.|.|TRBJ2-5|TRBV28
CASRAPGSATQYF
TGTGCCAGCAGGGCCCCCGGGTCAGCGACCCAGTACTTC
>.|.|TRBJ1-2|TRBV28
CASYTGPYGYTF
TGTGCCAGCTATACGGGTCCCTATGGCTACACCTTC
>.|.|TRBJ2-5|TRBV5-1
CASTRGSGETQYF
TGCGCCAGCACCCGGGGGAGCGGAGAGACCCAGTACTTC
>.|once|TRBJ2-6|TRBV27
CASSLAGANVLTF
TGTGCCAGCAGTTTAGCTGGGGCCAACGTCCTGACTTTC
>TRBD1|.|TRBJ2-7|TRBV10-3
CAIRGDRGTDYEQYF
TGTGCCATCAGAGGGGACAGGGGGACTGACTACGAGCAGTACTTC
>.|once|TRBJ1-4|TRBV7-9
CASSKGVGEKLFF
TGTGCCAGCAGTAAGGGTGTCGGAGAAAAACTGTTTTTT
>.|.|TRBJ2-3|TRBV2
CASRAARTTLGDTQYF
TGTGCCAGCAGGGCGGCGAGAACTACCCTCGGGGATACGCAGTATTTT
>.|.|TRBJ1-2|TRBV6-6
CASSYSGTSTGYTF
TGTGCCAGCAGTTACTCGGGGACCTCGACGGGCTACACCTTC
>.|.|TRBJ1-2|TRBV28
CASATGNYGYTF
TGTGCCAGCGCTACTGGGAACTATGGCTACACCTTC
>TRBD1|.|TRBJ2-5|TRBV15
CATSRERGRRETQYF
TGTGCCACCAGCAGAGAAAGGGGGCGTCGAGAGACCCAGTACTTC
>TRBD2|once|TRBJ2-7|TRBV6-5
CASSLSGRGSYEQYF
TGTGCCAGCAGTCTTAGCGGGAGAGGAAGCTACGAGCAGTACTTC